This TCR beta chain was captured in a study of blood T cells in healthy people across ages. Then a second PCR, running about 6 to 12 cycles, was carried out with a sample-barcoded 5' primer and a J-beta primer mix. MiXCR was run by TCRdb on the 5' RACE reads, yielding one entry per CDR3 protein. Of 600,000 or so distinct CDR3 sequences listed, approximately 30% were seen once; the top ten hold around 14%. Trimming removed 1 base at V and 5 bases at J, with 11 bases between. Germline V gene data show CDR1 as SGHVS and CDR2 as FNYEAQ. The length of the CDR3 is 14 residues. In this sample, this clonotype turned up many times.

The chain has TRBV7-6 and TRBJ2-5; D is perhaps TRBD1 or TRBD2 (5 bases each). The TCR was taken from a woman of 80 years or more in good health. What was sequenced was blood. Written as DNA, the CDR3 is TGTGCCAGCAGCTTAGTAACAGGCGGGGAGACCCAGTACTTC. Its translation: CASSLVTGGETQYF. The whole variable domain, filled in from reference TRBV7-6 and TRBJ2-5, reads GAGVSQSPRYKVTKRGQDVALRCDPISGHVSLYWYRQALGQGPEFLTYFNYEAQQDKSGLPNDRFSAERPEGSISTLTIQRTEQRDSAMYRCASSLVTGGETQYFGPGTRLLVL.